A selection of T cell receptor beta chains follows, all from one sample in a study of cytomegalovirus exposure and HLA in healthy donors. Generated by immunoSEQ multiplex PCR, the TCRdb table keeps only in-frame clones and is missing some. The sample holds approximately 160,000 clones, 68% seen once. Material: PBMCs. The receptors originated from a woman under 30 in good health and CMV-seropositive. CDR3s include the opening cysteine and the closing phenylalanine or tryptophan. The order of the fields is D gene, clone size, V gene, J gene, CDR3 protein, CDR3 DNA. The D gene is left open where the match is weak. Size tells how often a clone was seen (once, few, many) or the class of an expanded clone, and some rows leave it out.

d_gene: NA; abundance: NA; v_gene: TRBV19; j_gene: TRBJ1-5; CDR3aa: CASSINEYEPQHF; CDR3nt: TGTGCCAGTAGTATAAATGAGTACGAGCCCCAGCATTTT
d_gene: TRBD2; abundance: few; v_gene: TRBV4-3; j_gene: TRBJ2-7; CDR3aa: CASSQRSAATSVSYEQYF; CDR3nt: TGCGCCAGCAGCCAACGCTCGGCGGCCACTAGCGTTTCCTACGAGCAGTACTTC
d_gene: NA; abundance: NA; v_gene: TRBV19; j_gene: TRBJ1-1; CDR3aa: CASSWGENTEAFF; CDR3nt: TGTGCCAGTAGTTGGGGCGAGAACACTGAAGCTTTCTTT
d_gene: NA; abundance: NA; v_gene: TRBV7-9; j_gene: TRBJ1-3; CDR3aa: CASSFQQERNTIYF; CDR3nt: TGTGCCAGCAGCTTCCAACAGGAGAGGAACACCATATATTTT
d_gene: NA; abundance: NA; v_gene: TRBV27; j_gene: TRBJ2-3; CDR3aa: CASSFWGQSTDTQYF; CDR3nt: TGTGCCAGCAGTTTTTGGGGCCAGAGCACAGATACGCAGTATTTT
d_gene: TRBD1; abundance: NA; v_gene: TRBV5-1; j_gene: TRBJ1-1; CDR3aa: CASSLGDRGSEAFF; CDR3nt: TGCGCCAGCAGCTTGGGGGACAGGGGATCTGAAGCTTTCTTT
d_gene: NA; abundance: NA; v_gene: TRBV21-1; j_gene: TRBJ2-6; CDR3aa: CASSKSFSESGANVLTF; CDR3nt: TGTGCCAGCAGCAAATCTTTCTCGGAGTCTGGGGCCAACGTCCTGACTTTC
d_gene: TRBD1; abundance: NA; v_gene: TRBV27; j_gene: TRBJ2-6; CDR3aa: CASSSLWDSPNVLTF; CDR3nt: TGTGCCAGCAGTTCACTCTGGGACAGCCCAAACGTCCTGACTTTC
d_gene: TRBD2; abundance: NA; v_gene: TRBV5-1; j_gene: TRBJ2-3; CDR3aa: CASSLMGLAGPDTQYF; CDR3nt: TGCGCCAGCAGCTTGATGGGACTAGCGGGCCCAGATACGCAGTATTTT
d_gene: NA; abundance: NA; v_gene: TRBV27; j_gene: TRBJ2-7; CDR3aa: CASRGAGQIASYEQYF; CDR3nt: TGTGCCAGCAGGGGGGCCGGACAGATCGCTTCCTACGAGCAGTACTTC
d_gene: TRBD1; abundance: NA; v_gene: TRBV5-4; j_gene: TRBJ2-7; CDR3aa: CASSTRRDRAYEQYF; CDR3nt: TGTGCCAGCAGCACTCGCCGGGACAGGGCCTACGAGCAGTACTTC
d_gene: NA; abundance: NA; v_gene: TRBV27; j_gene: TRBJ1-1; CDR3aa: CASSLYLNTEAFF; CDR3nt: TGTGCCAGCAGTTTATACCTAAACACTGAAGCTTTCTTT
d_gene: NA; abundance: NA; v_gene: TRBV12-5; j_gene: TRBJ2-2; CDR3aa: CASATAGQGDTGELFF; CDR3nt: TGTGCTAGTGCCACGGCGGGGCAGGGGGACACCGGGGAGCTGTTTTTT
d_gene: NA; abundance: NA; v_gene: TRBV29-1; j_gene: TRBJ2-7; CDR3aa: CSGVGEFGEQYF; CDR3nt: TGCAGCGGGGTCGGGGAGTTTGGCGAGCAGTACTTC
d_gene: TRBD1; abundance: NA; v_gene: TRBV7-9; j_gene: TRBJ1-1; CDR3aa: CASSLGTGMSVAFF; CDR3nt: TGTGCCAGCAGCTTAGGGACAGGGATGTCCGTAGCTTTCTTT
d_gene: TRBD1; abundance: few; v_gene: TRBV6-5; j_gene: TRBJ2-7; CDR3aa: CASSYSGTGPYEQYF; CDR3nt: TGTGCCAGCAGTTACTCCGGGACAGGACCCTACGAGCAGTACTTC
d_gene: NA; abundance: NA; v_gene: TRBV11-3; j_gene: TRBJ2-3; CDR3aa: CASSLGRSSGTQYF; CDR3nt: TGTGCCAGCAGCTTAGGTCGTTCGAGCGGAACGCAGTATTTT
d_gene: TRBD1; abundance: NA; v_gene: TRBV2; j_gene: TRBJ2-3; CDR3aa: CASITGGKAQYF; CDR3nt: TGTGCCAGCATTACAGGGGGTAAGGCGCAGTATTTT
d_gene: TRBD1; abundance: NA; v_gene: TRBV28; j_gene: TRBJ1-4; CDR3aa: CASSRGQGREKLFF; CDR3nt: TGTGCCAGCAGCCGCGGACAGGGACGGGAAAAACTGTTTTTT
d_gene: NA; abundance: NA; v_gene: TRBV7-3; j_gene: TRBJ2-3; CDR3aa: CASSQGGDTQYF; CDR3nt: TGTGCCAGCAGCCAAGGGGGAGATACGCAGTATTTT
d_gene: NA; abundance: few; v_gene: TRBV30; j_gene: TRBJ2-7; CDR3aa: CAWRLLFKQYF; CDR3nt: TGTGCCTGGAGGTTACTGTTCAAACAGTACTTC
d_gene: NA; abundance: NA; v_gene: TRBV6-5; j_gene: TRBJ1-5; CDR3aa: CASRLTGSYQPQHF; CDR3nt: TGTGCCAGCAGGTTAACAGGGAGTTATCAGCCCCAGCATTTT
d_gene: NA; abundance: once; v_gene: TRBV27; j_gene: TRBJ2-1; CDR3aa: CASSFGAFYNEQFF; CDR3nt: TGTGCCAGCAGTTTTGGGGCCTTCTACAATGAGCAGTTCTTC
d_gene: TRBD1; abundance: NA; v_gene: TRBV7-2; j_gene: TRBJ1-4; CDR3aa: CASSRTGGVEKLFF; CDR3nt: TGTGCCAGCAGCCGGACAGGGGGCGTTGAAAAACTGTTTTTT
d_gene: TRBD2; abundance: few; v_gene: TRBV14; j_gene: TRBJ2-1; CDR3aa: CASSQDYSTGTKNEQFF; CDR3nt: TGTGCCAGCAGCCAAGACTACTCAACCGGGACTAAGAATGAGCAGTTCTTC
d_gene: TRBD1; abundance: NA; v_gene: TRBV27; j_gene: TRBJ2-7; CDR3aa: CASSPGQVTYEQYF; CDR3nt: TGTGCCAGCAGTCCGGGACAGGTGACCTACGAGCAGTACTTC
d_gene: NA; abundance: NA; v_gene: TRBV6-5; j_gene: TRBJ2-3; CDR3aa: CASADIRTDTQYF; CDR3nt: TGTGCCAGCGCGGACATTCGCACAGATACGCAGTATTTT
d_gene: TRBD1; abundance: NA; v_gene: TRBV5-1; j_gene: TRBJ2-7; CDR3aa: CASSSSGTGGYEQYF; CDR3nt: TGCGCCAGCAGCTCTTCCGGGACAGGGGGCTACGAGCAGTACTTC
d_gene: TRBD1; abundance: NA; v_gene: TRBV29-1; j_gene: TRBJ2-7; CDR3aa: CSVEEESGGVYEQYF; CDR3nt: TGCAGCGTTGAAGAGGAGTCAGGGGGCGTATACGAGCAGTACTTC
d_gene: TRBD2; abundance: once; v_gene: TRBV7-2; j_gene: TRBJ2-7; CDR3aa: CASSLARLADEQYF; CDR3nt: TGTGCCAGCAGCTTAGCGAGACTAGCCGACGAGCAGTACTTC
d_gene: NA; abundance: NA; v_gene: TRBV7-2; j_gene: TRBJ2-7; CDR3aa: CASSSRSSPRSYEQYF; CDR3nt: TGTGCCAGCAGCTCACGTTCTAGCCCCCGTTCCTACGAGCAGTACTTC
d_gene: TRBD2; abundance: NA; v_gene: TRBV5-5; j_gene: TRBJ2-1; CDR3aa: CASSPILTSGDDNEQFF; CDR3nt: TGTGCCAGCAGCCCGATATTGACTAGCGGGGACGACAATGAGCAGTTCTTC
d_gene: TRBD2; abundance: NA; v_gene: TRBV7-2; j_gene: TRBJ2-1; CDR3aa: CASSGGTSGDNEQFF; CDR3nt: TGTGCCAGCAGCGGTGGGACTAGCGGGGACAATGAGCAGTTCTTC
d_gene: NA; abundance: once; v_gene: TRBV9; j_gene: TRBJ2-3; CDR3aa: CASSVWDTYTDTQYF; CDR3nt: TGTGCCAGCAGCGTATGGGACACCTACACAGATACGCAGTATTTT
d_gene: TRBD1; abundance: NA; v_gene: TRBV6-5; j_gene: TRBJ1-2; CDR3aa: CASSPSGQGNYGYTF; CDR3nt: TGTGCCAGCAGCCCATCGGGACAGGGAAACTATGGCTACACCTTC
d_gene: NA; abundance: few; v_gene: TRBV7-9; j_gene: TRBJ2-3; CDR3aa: CASSTQVQDTQYF; CDR3nt: TGTGCCAGCAGCACACAGGTTCAAGATACGCAGTATTTT
d_gene: NA; abundance: NA; v_gene: TRBV6-5; j_gene: TRBJ1-1; CDR3aa: CASSERRGNTEAFF; CDR3nt: TGTGCCAGCAGTGAAAGGCGGGGGAACACTGAAGCTTTCTTT
d_gene: NA; abundance: NA; v_gene: TRBV10-3; j_gene: TRBJ1-4; CDR3aa: CAISESRRANEKLFF; CDR3nt: TGTGCCATCAGTGAGTCGCGGAGGGCTAATGAAAAACTGTTTTTT
d_gene: NA; abundance: NA; v_gene: TRBV5-4; j_gene: TRBJ2-1; CDR3aa: CASSTTNGDNEQFF; CDR3nt: TGTGCCAGCAGCACTACAAACGGCGACAATGAGCAGTTCTTC
d_gene: TRBD1; abundance: NA; v_gene: TRBV18; j_gene: TRBJ1-2; CDR3aa: CASSAGQGREGYTF; CDR3nt: TGTGCCAGCTCAGCGGGACAGGGGAGAGAGGGCTACACCTTC